Presented here are 25 T cell receptor beta chains from one specimen sequenced in a study of shared clonotypes between healthy human individuals. Libraries were prepared by immunoSEQ multiplex PCR; TCRdb keeps only in-frame clonotypes and omits some of them. The data hold 740,000 or so clones, with roughly 72% observed a single time. Material for sequencing was memory CD4+ T cells sorted from blood. Noted subset: CD45RA-negative fraction. The receptors were gathered from a woman in her thirties in good health.

The V gene is TRBV4-1, the J gene TRBJ2-3, with D hard to call. V lost 0 bases and J 1 base, leaving 5 bases between the germline ends. The CDR3 loop spans 14 amino acids. In germline, CDR1 is MGHRA, CDR2 YSYEKL. CDR3 amino acids: CASSQEVGTDTQYF. CDR3 in DNA: TGCGCCAGCAGCCAAGAAGTAGGCACAGATACGCAGTATTTT.

The chain links TRBV28 to TRBJ2-1, with 10 bases matching TRBD2. CDR1 MDHEN and CDR2 SYDVKM come from the germline V gene. CDR3 length equals 16 residues. V lost 4 bases, J lost 10 bases, and 13 bases stayed unmatched. CDR3 in amino acids: CASSSPLAGDLGEQFF. The CDR3 DNA reads TGTGCCAGCAGTTCCCCCCTAGCGGGAGATCTGGGGGAGCAGTTCTTC.

The rearrangement uses TRBV6-4 and TRBJ2-5; D possibly matches TRBD1 or TRBD2 (5 bases each). Germline lookup yields CDR1 MRHNA and CDR2 SNTAGT. V gave up 11 bases and J gave up 5 bases, with 33 bases separating them. The CDR3 is 18 residues long. In DNA form, the CDR3 reads TGTGCCCGGGGCACGTTTGGGGCTTGGGGGTGCGTGGTGGAGACCCAGTACTTC. Translation gives CARGTFGAWGCVVETQYF.

There are many counts of this clone. Other DNA sequences in the same sample also yield this CDR3. The rearrangement links TRBV5-1 to TRBJ2-2; D assignment may be TRBD1 or TRBD2 (5 bases each). Germline assignment: CDR1 SGHRS and CDR2 YFSETQ. Trimming left V 3 bases short and J 5 bases short, with 11 bases between. This CDR3 is 14 amino acids long. The DNA for the CDR3 is TGCGCCAGCAGCTGGGGGACGGCTACCGGGGAGCTGTTTTTT. This sequence encodes CASSWGTATGELFF.

The chain combines TRBV5-1 with TRBJ2-7; D is unresolved. Germline V gene lookup returns CDR1 SGHRS and CDR2 YFSETQ. The ends were cut back, 0 bases at V and 4 bases at J, with 14 bases in the middle. The CDR3 totals 15 residues. CDR3 sequence: CASSLDLGEGYEQYF. CDR3 bases: TGCGCCAGCAGCTTGGATTTGGGTGAAGGATACGAGCAGTACTTC.

The chain employs TRBV7-9 and TRBJ1-1; D is unresolved. The CDR3 is made up of 13 amino acids. Trimming stripped 1 base from V and 3 bases from J, with 6 bases between. CDR1 SEHNR and CDR2 FQNEAQ come from the germline V gene (reference sequence). The CDR3 DNA follows: TGTGCCAGCAGCTTAGAATTACACACTGAAGCTTTCTTT. Translating it yields CASSLELHTEAFF.

The V call is TRBV6-5, the J call TRBJ1-5; no firm D call. CDR1 is MNHEY, CDR2 SVGAGI, per germline. The CDR3 length is 15 residues. The V gene lost 0 bases and the J gene lost 0 bases, with 6 bases spanning the gap. The CDR3 nucleotides are TGTGCCAGCAGTTACTCAGGGTTTAGCAATCAGCCCCAGCATTTT. This encodes CASSYSGFSNQPQHF.

The V gene is TRBV29-1, the J gene TRBJ1-1; D may be TRBD1 (6 bases). This CDR3 is built from 13 residues. Germline V gene data show CDR1 as SQVTM and CDR2 as ANQGSEA. Trimming stripped 5 bases from V and 0 bases from J, with 10 bases between. CDR3 in amino acids: CSVRTAMNTEAFF. CDR3 nucleotides: TGCAGCGTTAGGACAGCCATGAACACTGAAGCTTTCTTT.

The chain combines TRBV19 with TRBJ2-1; 13 nucleotides align to TRBD2. CDR1 and CDR2 (germline): LNHDA, SQIVND (reference sequence). The CDR3 contains 14 residues. Trimming cost V 6 bases and J 8 bases; bases outside gene matches: 4. CDR3 protein: CASSTSGRGHEQFF. The CDR3 region has the DNA TGTGCCAGTAGCACTAGCGGGAGGGGTCATGAGCAGTTCTTC.

This clone came up a few times. This chain joins TRBV10-1 and TRBJ2-1; D not certain. V dropped 3 bases and J dropped 8 bases, with 11 bases sitting between them. The V gene's germline CDR1 is WNHNN and CDR2 SYGVQD (reference sequence). CDR3 size: 13 residues. DNA of the CDR3: TGCGCCAGCAGTGAACGTTCGTCGGATGAGCAGTTCTTC. Amino acids: CASSERSSDEQFF.

Judged by abundance, this clone is medium-sized. This sequence joins TRBV6-5 and TRBJ1-5; D might be TRBD1 (5 bases). Germline assignment: CDR1 MNHEY and CDR2 SVGAGI. This CDR3 has 15 residues. Trimming took 6 bases from V and 1 from J, leaving 13 bases between them. The CDR3 spells CASRAWQGSNQPQHF. DNA for the CDR3: TGTGCCAGCAGGGCTTGGCAGGGCAGCAATCAGCCCCAGCATTTT.

This clone appeared a few times. DNA of the CDR3: TGTGCCAGCAGTTCCCCCGGGGAGCTGTTTTTT. It is translated as CASSSPGELFF. The rearrangement joins TRBV7-9 to TRBJ2-2, with D hard to call. CDR1 is SEHNR and CDR2 is FQNEAQ in the germline V gene (reference sequence). V gave up 6 bases and J gave up 6 bases, with 5 bases separating them. CDR3 size: 11 residues.

This chain joins TRBV7-2 and TRBJ2-4; D gene ambiguous. The CDR3 consists of 12 residues. Trimming stripped 5 bases from V and 7 bases from J, with 9 bases between. CDR1 and CDR2 (germline): SGHTA, FQGNSA. The CDR3 reads CASSLSPNIQYF. The CDR3 nucleotides read TGTGCCAGCAGCCTCTCCCCCAACATTCAGTACTTC.

V gene TRBV19 combines with J gene TRBJ2-3; perhaps TRBD2 as D (7 bases). This CDR3 region has 13 residues. The V gene's germline CDR1 is LNHDA and CDR2 SQIVND (reference sequence). V lost 9 bases and J lost 5, with 15 bases in between. CDR3 protein: CASREGGEDTQYF. The CDR3 region has the DNA TGTGCCAGCCGTGAGGGGGGGGAAGATACGCAGTATTTT.

This chain connects TRBV27 to TRBJ2-5; D is unresolved. The ends were cut back, 4 bases at V and 2 bases at J, with 14 bases in the middle. The CDR3 totals 15 residues. The germline V gene has CDR1 MNHEY and CDR2 SMNVEV (reference sequence). CDR3 residues: CASSWHTSVQETQYF. CDR3 bases: TGTGCCAGCAGTTGGCATACCAGTGTTCAAGAGACCCAGTACTTC.

This clone was observed once. This may be a read error: a much more frequent sequence differs by one nucleotide. Other DNA sequences in this sample translate to the same CDR3. The rearrangement uses TRBV11-3 and TRBJ1-2; possibly TRBD1 for D (5 bases). Germline V gene data show CDR1 as SGHNT and CDR2 as YENEEA. Trimming cost V 1 base and J 2 bases, with 5 bases left between them. This CDR3 contains 13 residues. CDR3 loop: CASSLGTNYGYTF. The CDR3 DNA follows: TGTGCCAGCAGCTTAGGGACAAACTATGGCTACACCTTC.

This chain connects TRBV6-1 to TRBJ2-5; D call uncertain. Looked up from germline, CDR1 is MNHNS and CDR2 is SASEGT. The CDR3 consists of 12 residues. Trimming pared 9 bases from V and 3 bases from J, leaving 11 bases between. The CDR3 here is CARRPREETQYF. As DNA, the CDR3 is TGTGCCAGACGGCCCCGCGAAGAGACCCAGTACTTC.

This chain uses TRBV28 with TRBJ2-1; the match to TRBD2 covers 7 bases. Trimming cost V 7 bases and J 2 bases; bases outside gene matches: 5. The CDR3 is 14 amino acids. Germline CDR1 and CDR2: MDHEN and SYDVKM. The CDR3 is CASNRLAPYNEQFF. DNA of the CDR3: TGTGCCAGCAACCGACTAGCTCCCTACAATGAGCAGTTCTTC. The full variable domain, its missing parts supplied by reference TRBV28 and TRBJ2-1, is DVKVTQSSRYLVKRTGEKVFLECVQDMDHENMFWYRQDPGLGLRLIYFSYDVKMKEKGDIPEGYSVSREKKERFSLILESASTNQTSMYLCASNRLAPYNEQFFGPGTRLTVL.

The chain recombines TRBV6-1 with TRBJ1-5; a possible D gene is TRBD1 (5 bases). CDR3 size: 15 residues. V was cut by 2 bases and J by 6 bases, with 14 bases left in between. In germline, CDR1 is MNHNS, CDR2 SASEGT. The CDR3 loop is CASSERGGVSQPQHF. For the CDR3, the DNA is TGTGCCAGCAGTGAACGGGGGGGAGTAAGTCAGCCCCAGCATTTT.

The chain couples TRBV15 to TRBJ1-5; no clear D. V was pared by 1 base and J by 5 bases, with 12 bases between. CDR1 is LNHNV, CDR2 YYDKDF, per germline (reference sequence). The CDR3 loop spans 15 amino acids. CDR3: CATSRGLGYDQPQHF. The CDR3 DNA reads as TGTGCCACCAGCAGAGGGTTGGGGTACGATCAGCCCCAGCATTTT.

Worth noting for this clone: Other DNA sequences within the sample encode an identical CDR3. This chain links TRBV20-1 with TRBJ2-7; D unresolved. This CDR3 spans 11 amino acids. V was trimmed by 3 bases and J by 4 bases, leaving 7 bases between them. The germline gives CDR1 DFQATT, CDR2 SNEGSKA (reference sequence). CDR3: CSASSHYEQYF. CDR3 DNA: TGCAGTGCTAGCTCCCATTACGAGCAGTACTTC.

In its sample, this clone was seen a few times. One base away lies a much larger clone, so this may be a sequencing read error. Other DNA sequences of this sample code for an identical CDR3. The V gene is TRBV9, the J gene TRBJ2-2; TRBD2 aligns across 9 bases. Germline V gene sequence: CDR1 SGDLS, CDR2 YYNGEE. This CDR3 is built from 15 residues. J gave up 3 bases and V 0 bases, and 0 bases lay outside the gene matches. Written as DNA, the CDR3 is TGTGCCAGCAGCGTAGGACTAGCGGACACCGGGGAGCTGTTTTTT. This codes for CASSVGLADTGELFF.

This chain connects TRBV29-1 to TRBJ1-2; no firm D call. The CDR3 has 11 amino acids. Per the germline V gene, CDR1 is SQVTM and CDR2 is ANQGSEA. V was cut by 7 bases and J by 2 bases, with 8 bases left in between. The CDR3 protein is CSAPDNYGYTF. The CDR3 bases are TGCAGCGCCCCAGACAACTATGGCTACACCTTC.

The chain is built from TRBV6-5 and TRBJ2-2; 8 bases fit TRBD2. The CDR3 length is 14 residues. The junction had 6 bases not matched to a gene; V was cut back by 8 bases and J by 4 bases. Germline loops: CDR1 MNHEY, CDR2 SVGAGI. CDR3 loop: CASSLAESTGELFF. The CDR3 DNA follows: TGTGCCAGCTCACTAGCGGAATCCACCGGGGAGCTGTTTTTT.

The chain employs TRBV5-5 and TRBJ1-1; TRBD1 is a possible D gene (6 bases). V was pared by 1 base and J by 4 bases, with 11 bases between. The CDR3 is 14 amino acids. Germline loops: CDR1 SGHKS, CDR2 YYEKEE (reference sequence). The CDR3 bases are TGTGCCAGCAGCTTGACAGGGACGGGCACTGAAGCTTTCTTT. This codes for CASSLTGTGTEAFF.